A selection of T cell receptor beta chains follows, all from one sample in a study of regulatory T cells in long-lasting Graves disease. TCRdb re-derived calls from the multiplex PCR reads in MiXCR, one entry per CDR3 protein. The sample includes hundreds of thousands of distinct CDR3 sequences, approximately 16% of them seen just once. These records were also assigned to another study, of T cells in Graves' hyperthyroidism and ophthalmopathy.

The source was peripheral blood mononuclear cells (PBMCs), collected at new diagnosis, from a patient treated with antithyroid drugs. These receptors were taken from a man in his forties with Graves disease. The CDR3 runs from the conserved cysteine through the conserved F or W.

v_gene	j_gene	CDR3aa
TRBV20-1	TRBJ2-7	CSARAPPADRGDF
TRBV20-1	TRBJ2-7	CSAREFEGGSYEQYF
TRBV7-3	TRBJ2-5	CASSLKARGETQYF
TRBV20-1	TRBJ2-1	CSADYGEQFF
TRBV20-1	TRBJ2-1	CSVPGLAGIPYNEQFF
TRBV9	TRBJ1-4	CASSAGTSTTEKLFF
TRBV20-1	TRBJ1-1	CSARFLDRDTEAFF
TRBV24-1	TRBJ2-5	CATSDPYSSGGGETQYF
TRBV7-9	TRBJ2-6	CASSLAFIYGGSGANVLTF
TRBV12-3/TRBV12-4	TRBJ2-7	CASSYGVGQYF
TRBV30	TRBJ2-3	CAWEGPDTQYF
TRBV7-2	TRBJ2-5	CASSAAAGAETQYF
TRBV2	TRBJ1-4	CASSGGPYNEKLFF
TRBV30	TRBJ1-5	CAWSEGYGSGQPQHF
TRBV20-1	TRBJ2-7	CSAQNPRQSYEQYF
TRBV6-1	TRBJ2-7	CASTDSYNRGSYEQYF
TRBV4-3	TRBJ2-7	CASSRFSGGVSYEQYF
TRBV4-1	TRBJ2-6	CASSPEGFGANVLTF
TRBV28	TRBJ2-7	CASSTAIPAYEQYF
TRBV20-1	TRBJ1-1	CSASFDMNTEAFF
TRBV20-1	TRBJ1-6	CSARGHGGSPLHF
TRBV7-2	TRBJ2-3	CASSPGTGGTDTQYF